Below are 3 T cell receptor beta chains sequenced from a single sample in a study of shared clonotypes between healthy human individuals. Libraries were prepared by immunoSEQ multiplex PCR; TCRdb keeps only in-frame clonotypes and omits some of them. The repertoire includes about 2.4 million clones, just over 90% of them detected once, and 0.14% sits in the top ten. The sequencing input was naive CD4+ T cells sorted from blood. Subset: CD45RA+ positively selected. Receptors originate from a man younger than 35 in good health.

The chain links TRBV2 to TRBJ2-1; D is uncertain. Germline V gene lookup returns CDR1 SNHLY and CDR2 FYNNEI. Trimming removed 7 bases at V and 7 bases at J, with 8 bases between. This CDR3 contains 11 residues. CDR3 coding DNA: TGTGCCAGCACTGTCTCAAATGAGCAGTTCTTC. Translated, it gives CASTVSNEQFF.

V and J are TRBV10-2 and TRBJ1-1, with D perhaps TRBD1 (5 bases). This CDR3 region has 13 residues. Trimming shortened V by 6 bases and J by 0 bases, and 8 bases separated the two germline ends. CDR1 WSHSY and CDR2 SAAADI come from the germline V gene. CDR3 sequence (DNA): TGCGCCAGCAGCCTGGGACTGAACACTGAAGCTTTCTTT. Translation gives CASSLGLNTEAFF.

The chain joins TRBV19 to TRBJ2-3, with D possibly matching TRBD2 (7 bases). V lost 7 bases and J lost 3, with 23 bases in between. The CDR3 runs to 17 residues. Per the germline V gene, CDR1 is LNHDA and CDR2 is SQIVND (reference sequence). CDR3 coding DNA: TGTGCCAGTATACGGTCGGGGGGCAGCCTCGTGACAGATACGCAGTATTTT. Protein product: CASIRSGGSLVTDTQYF.